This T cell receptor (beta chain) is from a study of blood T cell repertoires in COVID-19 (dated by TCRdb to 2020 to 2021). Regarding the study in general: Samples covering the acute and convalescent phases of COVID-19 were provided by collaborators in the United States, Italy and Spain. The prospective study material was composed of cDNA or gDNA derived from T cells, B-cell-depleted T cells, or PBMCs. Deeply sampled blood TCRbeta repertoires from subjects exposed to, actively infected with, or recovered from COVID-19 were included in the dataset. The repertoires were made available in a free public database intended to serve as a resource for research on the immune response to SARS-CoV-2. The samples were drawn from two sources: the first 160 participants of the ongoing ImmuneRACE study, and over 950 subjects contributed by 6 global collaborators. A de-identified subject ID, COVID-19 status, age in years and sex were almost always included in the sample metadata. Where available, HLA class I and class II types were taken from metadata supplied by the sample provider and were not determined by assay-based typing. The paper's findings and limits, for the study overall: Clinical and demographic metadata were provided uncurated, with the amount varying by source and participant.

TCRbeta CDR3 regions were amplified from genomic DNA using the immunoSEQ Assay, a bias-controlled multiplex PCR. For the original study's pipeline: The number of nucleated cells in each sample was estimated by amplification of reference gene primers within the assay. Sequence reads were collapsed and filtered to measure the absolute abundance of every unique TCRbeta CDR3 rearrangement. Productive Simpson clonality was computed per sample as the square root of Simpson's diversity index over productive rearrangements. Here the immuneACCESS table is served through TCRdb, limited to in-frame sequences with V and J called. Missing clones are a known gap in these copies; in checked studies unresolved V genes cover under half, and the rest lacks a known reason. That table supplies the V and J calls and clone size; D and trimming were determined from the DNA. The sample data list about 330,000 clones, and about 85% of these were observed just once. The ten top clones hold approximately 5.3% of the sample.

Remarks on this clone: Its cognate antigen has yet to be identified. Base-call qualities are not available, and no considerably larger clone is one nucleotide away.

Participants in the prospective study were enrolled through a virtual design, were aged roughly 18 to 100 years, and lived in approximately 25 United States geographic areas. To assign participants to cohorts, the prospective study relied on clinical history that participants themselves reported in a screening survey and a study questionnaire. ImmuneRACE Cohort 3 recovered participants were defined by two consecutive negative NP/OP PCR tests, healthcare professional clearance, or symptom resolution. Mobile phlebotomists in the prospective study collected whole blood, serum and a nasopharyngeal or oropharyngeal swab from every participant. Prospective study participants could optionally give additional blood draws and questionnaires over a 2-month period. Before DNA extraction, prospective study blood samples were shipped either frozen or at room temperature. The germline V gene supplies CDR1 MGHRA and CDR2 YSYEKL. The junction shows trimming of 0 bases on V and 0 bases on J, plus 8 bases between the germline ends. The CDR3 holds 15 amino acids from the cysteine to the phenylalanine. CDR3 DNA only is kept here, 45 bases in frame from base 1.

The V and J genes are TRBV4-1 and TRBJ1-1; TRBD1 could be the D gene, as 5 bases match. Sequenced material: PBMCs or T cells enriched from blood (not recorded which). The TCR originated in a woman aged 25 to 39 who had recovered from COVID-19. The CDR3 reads CASSQDTRVNTEAFF. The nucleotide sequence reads TGCGCCAGCAGCCAAGATACCAGGGTGAACACTGAAGCTTTCTTT.